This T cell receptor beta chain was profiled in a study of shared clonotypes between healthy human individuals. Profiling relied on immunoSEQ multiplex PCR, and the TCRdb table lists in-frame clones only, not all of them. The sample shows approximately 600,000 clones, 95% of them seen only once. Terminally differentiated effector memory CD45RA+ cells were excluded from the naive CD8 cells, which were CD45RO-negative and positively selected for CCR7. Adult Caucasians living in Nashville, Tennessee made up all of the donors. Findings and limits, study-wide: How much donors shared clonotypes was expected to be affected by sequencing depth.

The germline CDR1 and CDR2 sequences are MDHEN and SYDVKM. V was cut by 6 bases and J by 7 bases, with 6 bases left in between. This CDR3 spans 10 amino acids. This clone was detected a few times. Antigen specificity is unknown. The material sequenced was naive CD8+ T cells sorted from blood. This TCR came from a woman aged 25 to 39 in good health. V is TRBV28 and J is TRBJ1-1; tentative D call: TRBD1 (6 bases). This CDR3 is CASRDSEAFF. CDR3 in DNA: TGTGCCAGCAGGGACAGTGAAGCTTTCTTT.